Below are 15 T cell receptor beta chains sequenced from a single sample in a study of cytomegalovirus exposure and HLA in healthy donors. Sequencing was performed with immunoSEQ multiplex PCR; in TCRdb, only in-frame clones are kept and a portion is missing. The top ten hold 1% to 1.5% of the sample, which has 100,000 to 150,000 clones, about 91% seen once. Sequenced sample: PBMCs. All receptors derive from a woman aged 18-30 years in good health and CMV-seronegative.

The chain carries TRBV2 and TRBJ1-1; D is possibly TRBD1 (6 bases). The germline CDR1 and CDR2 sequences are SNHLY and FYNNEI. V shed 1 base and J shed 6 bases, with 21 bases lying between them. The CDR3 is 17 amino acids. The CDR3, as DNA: TGTGCCAGCAGTGAAGGGTTTTGGGACAATCCAAACGCTGAAGCTTTCTTT. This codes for CASSEGFWDNPNAEAFF.

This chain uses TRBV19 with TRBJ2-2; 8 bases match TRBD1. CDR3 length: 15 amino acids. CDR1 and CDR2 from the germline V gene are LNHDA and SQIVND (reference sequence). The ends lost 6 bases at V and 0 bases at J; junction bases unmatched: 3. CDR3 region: CASRGQDANTGELFF. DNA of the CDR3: TGTGCCAGTAGGGGACAGGACGCGAACACCGGGGAGCTGTTTTTT.

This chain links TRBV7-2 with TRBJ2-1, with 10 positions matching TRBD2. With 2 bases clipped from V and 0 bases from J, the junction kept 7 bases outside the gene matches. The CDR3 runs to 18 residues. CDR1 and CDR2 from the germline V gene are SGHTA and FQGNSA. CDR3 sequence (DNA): TGTGCCAGCAGCTTATGGCTAGCGGGGGCCAGCTCCTACAATGAGCAGTTCTTC. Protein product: CASSLWLAGASSYNEQFF.

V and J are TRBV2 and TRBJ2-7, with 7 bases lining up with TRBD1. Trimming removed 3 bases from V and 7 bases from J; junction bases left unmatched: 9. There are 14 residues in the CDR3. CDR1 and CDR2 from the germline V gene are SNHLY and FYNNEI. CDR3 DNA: TGTGCCAGCAGTGATCGAACAGGGGTGGGGGAGCAGTACTTC. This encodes CASSDRTGVGEQYF.

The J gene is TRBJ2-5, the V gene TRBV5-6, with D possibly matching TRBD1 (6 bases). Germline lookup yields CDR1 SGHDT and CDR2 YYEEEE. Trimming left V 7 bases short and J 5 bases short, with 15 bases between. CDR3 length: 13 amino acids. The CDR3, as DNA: TGTGCCAGCCACACACAGGGTCTTGAGACCCAGTACTTC. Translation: CASHTQGLETQYF.

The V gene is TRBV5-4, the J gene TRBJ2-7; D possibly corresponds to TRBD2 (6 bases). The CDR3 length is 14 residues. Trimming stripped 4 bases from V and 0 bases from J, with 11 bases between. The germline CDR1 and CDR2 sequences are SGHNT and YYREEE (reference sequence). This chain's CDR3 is CASSQRAASYEQYF. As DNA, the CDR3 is TGTGCCAGCAGCCAGCGGGCAGCCTCCTACGAGCAGTACTTC.

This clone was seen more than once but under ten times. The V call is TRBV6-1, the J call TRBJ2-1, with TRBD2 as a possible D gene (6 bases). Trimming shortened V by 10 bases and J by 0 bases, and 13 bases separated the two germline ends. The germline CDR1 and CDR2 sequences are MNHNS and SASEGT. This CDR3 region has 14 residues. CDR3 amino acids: CATRGRSSYNEQFF. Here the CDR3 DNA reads TGTGCCACCCGGGGGAGAAGCTCCTACAATGAGCAGTTCTTC.

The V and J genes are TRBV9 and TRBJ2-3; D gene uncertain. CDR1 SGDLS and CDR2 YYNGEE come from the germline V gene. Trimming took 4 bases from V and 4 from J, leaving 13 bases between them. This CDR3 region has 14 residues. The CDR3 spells CASSPVLPPDTQYF. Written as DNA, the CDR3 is TGTGCCAGCAGCCCAGTTCTCCCTCCAGATACGCAGTATTTT.

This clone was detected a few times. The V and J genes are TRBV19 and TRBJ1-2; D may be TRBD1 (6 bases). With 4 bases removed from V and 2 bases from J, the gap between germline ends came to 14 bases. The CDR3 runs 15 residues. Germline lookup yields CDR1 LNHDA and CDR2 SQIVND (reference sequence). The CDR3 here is CASSTTGGFNYGYTF. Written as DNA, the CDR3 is TGTGCCAGTAGTACCACTGGGGGCTTCAACTATGGCTACACCTTC.

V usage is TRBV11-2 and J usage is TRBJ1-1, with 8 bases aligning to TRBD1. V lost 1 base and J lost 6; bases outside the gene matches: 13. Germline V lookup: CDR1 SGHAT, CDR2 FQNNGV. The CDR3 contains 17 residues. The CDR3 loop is CASSLAWPQGAGSEAFF. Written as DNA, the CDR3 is TGTGCCAGCAGCTTAGCGTGGCCCCAGGGGGCGGGGTCTGAAGCTTTCTTT. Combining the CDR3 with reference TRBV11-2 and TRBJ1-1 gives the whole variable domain EAGVAQSPRYKIIEKRQSVAFWCNPISGHATLYWYQQILGQGPKLLIQFQNNGVVDDSQLPKDRFSAERLKGVDSTLKIQPAKLEDSAVYLCASSLAWPQGAGSEAFFGQGTRLTVV.

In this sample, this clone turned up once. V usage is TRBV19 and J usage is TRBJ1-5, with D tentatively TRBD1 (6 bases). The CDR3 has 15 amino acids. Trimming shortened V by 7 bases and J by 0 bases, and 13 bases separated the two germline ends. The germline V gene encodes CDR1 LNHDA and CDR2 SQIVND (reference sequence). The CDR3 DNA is TGTGCCAGTACGGACAGCCGAAATAGCAATCAGCCCCAGCATTTT. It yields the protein CASTDSRNSNQPQHF.

The CDR3 sequence is CASSLESGSYNSPLHF. The CDR3, as DNA: TGTGCCAGCAGCCTCGAGTCGGGCTCCTATAATTCACCCCTCCACTTT. The chain uses TRBV5-5 and TRBJ1-6; D remains unclear. Germline V lookup: CDR1 SGHKS, CDR2 YYEKEE (reference sequence). V lost 4 bases, J lost 0 bases, and 11 bases lay in between. This CDR3 contains 16 residues.

The CDR3 here is CASSYSVAGGLFCNEQFF. The CDR3 nucleotides read TGTGCCAGCAGTTATTCTGTCGCGGGGGGGTTGTTTTGCAATGAGCAGTTCTTC. This rearrangement joins TRBV6-9 to TRBJ2-1, with 9 bases that match TRBD2. This CDR3 comprises 18 residues. After removal of 0 bases from V and 6 bases from J, the junction contained 12 bases not matched to a gene. Germline CDR1 and CDR2: MNHGY and SVAAGI.

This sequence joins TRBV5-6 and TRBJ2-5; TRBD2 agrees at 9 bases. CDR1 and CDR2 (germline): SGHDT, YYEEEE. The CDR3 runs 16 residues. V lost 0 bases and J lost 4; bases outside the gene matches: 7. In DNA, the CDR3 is TGTGCCAGCAGCTTGGTTGGCGGGGGGGCCGGAGAGACCCAGTACTTC. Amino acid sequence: CASSLVGGGAGETQYF.

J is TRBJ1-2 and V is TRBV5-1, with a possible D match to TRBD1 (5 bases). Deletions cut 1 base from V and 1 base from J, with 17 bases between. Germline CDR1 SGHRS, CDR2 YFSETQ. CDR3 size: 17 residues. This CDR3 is CASSLLPPQGNNYGYTF. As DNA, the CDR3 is TGCGCCAGCAGCTTGTTACCGCCCCAGGGTAATAACTATGGCTACACCTTC.